This TCR beta chain originates from a study of cytomegalovirus exposure and HLA in healthy donors. Whole-study context: Within an early data release were around 87 million unique TCRs drawn from HLA-typed donors. Study observations and caveats: Sequencing likely caused a cluster of highly shared sequence variants. Serostatus for CMV was the only available immune exposure information.

The CDR3 totals 14 residues. V was cut by 2 bases and J by 2 bases, with 9 bases left in between. CDR1 and CDR2 (germline): MNHNS, SASEGT. This clone was counted a single time. Its antigen remains unknown. Vbeta (60) and Jbeta (13) primers were used in the PCR. The data were produced by immunoSEQ multiplex PCR, yet TCRdb's version contains in-frame clones alone and is incomplete. The sample yields around 130,000 clones, roughly 77% seen once. This TCR was sampled from a man aged 25-45 years in good health and CMV-seronegative. This chain links TRBV6-1 with TRBJ2-5; D unclear. Source material: PBMCs. This CDR3 is CASSESGQQETQYF. The CDR3 DNA reads TGTGCCAGCAGTGAAAGTGGGCAGCAAGAGACCCAGTACTTC.